This TCR beta chain was sequenced for a study of early stage breast cancer tumors. Study overall: Of approximately 16 invasive breast tumors, more than nine were hormone receptor-positive, HER2-negative. Seven or eight ER+/PR+/HER2- tumors were invasive ductal; four were invasive lobular.

Per germline, CDR1 SGDLS and CDR2 YYNGEE. The CDR3 is 18 amino acids. V lost 4 bases to trimming and J lost 0 bases; unmatched junction nucleotides: 7. The data were produced by immunoSEQ multiplex PCR, yet TCRdb's version contains in-frame clones alone and is incomplete. The table records tens of thousands of clones, 90% to 95% of them present only once. For this clone: The target antigen is unknown.

Overall study results and limits: Tumors had approximately 2.5-fold higher T cell density and higher clonality than adjacent normal breast tissue. Comparing each tissue with blood distinguished tumor from normal in 14 of 16 patients.

This receptor was taken from a person aged 65-85 years with breast cancer. Source material: blood. The chain has TRBV9 and TRBJ2-1; 13 bases line up with TRBD2. The CDR3 bases are TGTGCCAGCAGCAGACTAGCGGGGGGATCGTCCTCCTACAATGAGCAGTTCTTC. Protein product: CASSRLAGGSSSYNEQFF.